A selection of T cell receptor beta chains follows, all from one sample in a study of cytomegalovirus exposure and HLA in healthy donors. Method: immunoSEQ multiplex PCR; TCRdb's copy keeps in-frame clones and lacks some. The data contain about 190,000 clones, around 77% of them seen just once; the ten biggest clones take up less than 2%. The specimen sequenced was PBMCs. These receptors were collected from a woman aged 18-29 years in good health and CMV-seronegative. Both conserved end residues are part of each CDR3.

TRBV4-3	TRBJ2-6	CASSQLDRVDSGANVLTF
TRBV6-5	TRBJ1-4	CASRPPGSPNEKLFF
TRBV7-9	TRBJ1-1	CASSLDGGRAFF
TRBV15	TRBJ1-1	CATSSLGTGAMNTEAFF
TRBV11-3	TRBJ2-1	CASSNRGKGEQFF
TRBV19	TRBJ2-7	CASSMSGGSYEQYF
TRBV10-3	TRBJ1-1	CATGGSEAFF
TRBV2	TRBJ1-5	CASSEVGSNQPQHF
TRBV5-3	TRBJ1-5	CARSLAVIDNQPQHF
TRBV6-5	TRBJ2-1	CASRSPPGEQFF
TRBV23-1	TRBJ1-1	CASSQPLQAWTEAFF
TRBV5-1	TRBJ2-2	CASGTQAPNTGELFF
TRBV7-2	TRBJ1-3	CASNPEAGNTIYF
TRBV28	TRBJ1-6	CASSPPLGQKNNSPLHF
TRBV28	TRBJ1-5	CATRDIPSNQPQHF
TRBV25-1	TRBJ1-6	CASSELEYSYNSPLHF
TRBV15	TRBJ2-7	CATSRDLRGNEQYF
TRBV5-8	TRBJ2-1	CASSLIPRIAGGLNEQFF
TRBV25-1	TRBJ1-2	CASRDRGLYYGYTF
TRBV9	TRBJ1-2	CASSPGLRRGYTF
TRBV9	TRBJ1-1	CASSVVSGGVEAFF
TRBV18	TRBJ2-7	CASSPPPTGGILSYEQYF
TRBV28	TRBJ1-4	CASSYPGATNEKLFF
TRBV10-1	TRBJ1-1	CASSESGPGFAFF
TRBV2	TRBJ1-3	CASSEGAQGAGNTIYF
TRBV28	TRBJ1-2	CASSPFRDRVNGYTF
TRBV5-1	TRBJ2-5	CASSSVGADGTQYF
TRBV5-1	TRBJ2-2	CASSLDLAGLNTGELFF
TRBV13	TRBJ2-2	CASSPEGTSGSQELFF
TRBV6-5	TRBJ2-7	CASRRDRGGPDYF
TRBV11-2	TRBJ1-2	CASSSDRSFNYGYTF
TRBV11-2	TRBJ2-1	CASSLGAGQGSYNEQFF
TRBV11-3	TRBJ2-1	CASSRGRTGFFNEQFF
TRBV13	TRBJ1-2	CASSLEAGVYGYTF
TRBV19	TRBJ2-3	CASSIGSATQYF
TRBV5-1	TRBJ1-2	CASSNLGGGRYGYTF
TRBV9	TRBJ2-3	CASSPKGSRSTDTQYF
TRBV4-2	TRBJ1-1	CASSQETGEVGLWNTEAFF
TRBV28	NA	CASSTGGSGEQYF
TRBV28	TRBJ1-1	CASSLWGNRGVEAFF
TRBV6-5	TRBJ2-7	CASSYRTSGPPGEQYF
TRBV5-4	TRBJ2-2	CASSLVSGGELFF
TRBV5-1	TRBJ1-3	CASKSDSSGNTIYF
TRBV9	TRBJ1-1	CASSVAPTGGDREAFF
TRBV2	TRBJ2-5	CASSVRTSGRGETQYF